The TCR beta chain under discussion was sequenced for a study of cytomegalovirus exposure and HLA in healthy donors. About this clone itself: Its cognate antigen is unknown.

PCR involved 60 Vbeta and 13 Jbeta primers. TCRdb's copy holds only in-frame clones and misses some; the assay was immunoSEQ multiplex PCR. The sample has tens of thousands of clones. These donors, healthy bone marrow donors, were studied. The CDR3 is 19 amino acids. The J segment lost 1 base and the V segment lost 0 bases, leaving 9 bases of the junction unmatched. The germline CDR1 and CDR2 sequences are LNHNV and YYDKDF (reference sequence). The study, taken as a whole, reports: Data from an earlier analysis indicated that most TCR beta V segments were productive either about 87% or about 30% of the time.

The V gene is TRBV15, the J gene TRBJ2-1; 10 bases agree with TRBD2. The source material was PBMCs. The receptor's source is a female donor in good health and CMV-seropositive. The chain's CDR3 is CATSRDLRSGRGSYNEQFF. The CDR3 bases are TGTGCCACCAGCAGAGATTTGCGCAGCGGGAGGGGGTCCTACAATGAGCAGTTCTTC.